This TCR beta chain was profiled in a study of Ad26.COV2.S vaccination and SARS-CoV-2 variants. Points from the study as a whole: Breadth and depth estimates from TCRs may understate total T cell responses.

The CDR3 runs to 18 residues. CDR1 and CDR2 (germline): LNHDA, SQIVND (reference sequence). The V end was cut by 1 base, the J end by 0 bases, with 13 bases between. Treatment denoted: over 15 received Ad26.COV2.S at low or high dose, single or two shots; roughly five received placebo; per-sample allocation not given. Specimens were obtained on day 63 following the first vaccine or placebo injection. Libraries were prepared by immunoSEQ multiplex PCR; TCRdb keeps only in-frame clonotypes and omits some of them. The sample consists of under 400,000 clones, around 86% of them appearing once. About this clone itself: Its antigen is unidentified.

The TCR originated in a person between 18 and 65 years old who received the Ad26.COV2.S COVID-19 vaccine or a placebo. The sample in question was peripheral blood, obtained in a trial of Ad26.COV2.S vaccine versus placebo. This sequence joins TRBV19 and TRBJ1-6, with D uncertain. The CDR3 DNA reads as TGTGCCAGTAGTATAGGTTCCAGCAGGAGCTCCTATAATTCACCCCTCCACTTT. Its protein product is CASSIGSSRSSYNSPLHF.